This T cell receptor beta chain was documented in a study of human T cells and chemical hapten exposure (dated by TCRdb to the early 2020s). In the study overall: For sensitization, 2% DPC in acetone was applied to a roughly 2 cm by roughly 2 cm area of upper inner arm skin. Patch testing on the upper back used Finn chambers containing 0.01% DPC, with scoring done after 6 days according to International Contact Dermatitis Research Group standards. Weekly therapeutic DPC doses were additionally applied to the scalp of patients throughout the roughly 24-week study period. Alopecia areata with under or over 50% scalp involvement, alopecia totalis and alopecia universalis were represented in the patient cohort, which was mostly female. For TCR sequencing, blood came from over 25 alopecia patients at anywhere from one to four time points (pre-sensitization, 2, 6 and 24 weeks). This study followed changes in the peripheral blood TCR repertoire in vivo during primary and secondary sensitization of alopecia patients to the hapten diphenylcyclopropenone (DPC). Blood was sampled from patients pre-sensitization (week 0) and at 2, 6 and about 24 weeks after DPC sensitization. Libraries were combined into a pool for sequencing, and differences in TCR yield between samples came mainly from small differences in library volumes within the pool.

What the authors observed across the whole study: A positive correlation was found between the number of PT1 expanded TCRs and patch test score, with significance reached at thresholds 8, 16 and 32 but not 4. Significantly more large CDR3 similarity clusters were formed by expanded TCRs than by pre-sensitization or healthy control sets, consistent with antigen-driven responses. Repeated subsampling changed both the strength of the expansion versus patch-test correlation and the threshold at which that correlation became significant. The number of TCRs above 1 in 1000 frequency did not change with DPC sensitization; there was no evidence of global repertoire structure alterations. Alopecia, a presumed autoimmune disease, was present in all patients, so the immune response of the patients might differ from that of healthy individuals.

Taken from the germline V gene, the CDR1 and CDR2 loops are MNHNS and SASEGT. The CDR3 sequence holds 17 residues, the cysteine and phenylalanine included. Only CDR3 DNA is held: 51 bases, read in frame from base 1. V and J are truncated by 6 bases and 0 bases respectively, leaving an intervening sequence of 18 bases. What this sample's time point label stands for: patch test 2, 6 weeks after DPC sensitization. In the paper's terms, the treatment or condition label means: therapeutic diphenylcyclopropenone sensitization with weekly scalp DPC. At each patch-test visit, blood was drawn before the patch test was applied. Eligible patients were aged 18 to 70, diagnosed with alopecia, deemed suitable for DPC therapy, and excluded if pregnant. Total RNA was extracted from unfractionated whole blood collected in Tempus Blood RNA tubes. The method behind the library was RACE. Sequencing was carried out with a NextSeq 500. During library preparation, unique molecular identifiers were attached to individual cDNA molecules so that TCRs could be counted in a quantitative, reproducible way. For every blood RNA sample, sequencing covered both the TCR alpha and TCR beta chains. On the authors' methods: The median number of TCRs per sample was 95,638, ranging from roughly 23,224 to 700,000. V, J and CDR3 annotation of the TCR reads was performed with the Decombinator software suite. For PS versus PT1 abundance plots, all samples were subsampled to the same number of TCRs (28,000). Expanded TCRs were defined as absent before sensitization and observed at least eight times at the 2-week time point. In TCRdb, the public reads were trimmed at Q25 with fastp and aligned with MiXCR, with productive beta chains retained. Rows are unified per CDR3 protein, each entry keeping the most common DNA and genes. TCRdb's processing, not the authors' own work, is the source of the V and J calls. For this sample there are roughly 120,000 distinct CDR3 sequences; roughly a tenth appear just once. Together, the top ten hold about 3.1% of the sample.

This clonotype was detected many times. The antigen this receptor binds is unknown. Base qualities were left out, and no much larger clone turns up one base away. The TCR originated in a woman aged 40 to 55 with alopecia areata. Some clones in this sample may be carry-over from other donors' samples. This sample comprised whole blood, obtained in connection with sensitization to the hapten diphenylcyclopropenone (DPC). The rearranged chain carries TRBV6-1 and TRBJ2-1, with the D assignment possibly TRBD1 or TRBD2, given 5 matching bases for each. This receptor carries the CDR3 CASRAVGTGLSYNEQFF. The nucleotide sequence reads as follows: TGTGCCAGCAGGGCAGTAGGTACGGGGCTCTCCTACAATGAGCAGTTCTTC.